These 18 T cell receptor beta chains were sequenced from one sample in a study of T cell responses to AZD1222 COVID-19 vaccine. Clones were read by immunoSEQ multiplex PCR, and TCRdb kept only the in-frame ones, dropping some. Of more than 75,000 clones in the sample, 83% were seen once. Sequences were derived from peripheral blood, sampled 28 days after the second AZD1222 dose. All receptors come from an adult who received the AZD1222 COVID-19 vaccine.

There are a few counts of this clone. This chain links TRBV28 with TRBJ1-1; D uncertain. The ends were cut back, 4 bases at V and 7 bases at J, with 16 bases in the middle. Germline loops: CDR1 MDHEN, CDR2 SYDVKM. The CDR3 contains 14 residues. The CDR3 nucleotides are TGTGCCAGCAGTTCTCCGGCCATGATCCATGAAGCTTTCTTT. The encoded protein is CASSSPAMIHEAFF.

Comments on this clone: Just one base apart from a much larger clone, this may be a read error. The rearrangement joins TRBV12-3 or TRBV12-4 to TRBJ1-4; TRBD1 is a possible D gene (5 bases). The CDR3 extends over 13 amino acids. V gave up 3 bases and J gave up 5 bases, with 7 bases separating them. DNA of the CDR3: TGTGCCAGCAGTTTTTCAGGGAATGAAAAACTGTTTTTT. Residues: CASSFSGNEKLFF.

V and J are TRBV3-1 (or the pseudogene TRBV3-2) and TRBJ1-1; the D is unclear. Germline V gives CDR1 LGHDT, CDR2 YNNKEL (reference sequence). V was shortened by 3 bases and J by 3 bases, with 8 bases between the two germline ends. CDR3 length: 13 residues. The CDR3 DNA reads as TGTGCCAGCAGCCACGAAGGGTACACTGAAGCTTTCTTT. It is translated as CASSHEGYTEAFF.

The genes are TRBV7-3 and TRBJ2-2, with D unclear. The CDR3 is 12 residues long. V was cut by 5 bases and J by 6 bases, with 7 bases left in between. Germline V gives CDR1 SGHTA, CDR2 FQGTGA. Written as DNA, the CDR3 is TGTGCCAGCAGCGCCCGCCCCGGGGAGCTGTTTTTT. It codes for CASSARPGELFF.

The chain carries TRBV27 and TRBJ1-2; 11 bases align to TRBD1. V gave up 1 base and J gave up 8 bases; unmatched junction bases: 6. Looked up from germline, CDR1 is MNHEY and CDR2 is SMNVEV (reference sequence). The CDR3 has 15 residues. CDR3 loop: CASSLYGGQGVGYTF. CDR3 sequence (DNA): TGTGCCAGCAGTTTATACGGGGGACAGGGGGTAGGCTACACCTTC.

The V call is TRBV28, the J call TRBJ1-5, with D hard to call. The CDR3 has 16 amino acids. V lost 1 base and J 6 bases, leaving 16 bases between the germline ends. Germline assignment: CDR1 MDHEN and CDR2 SYDVKM. CDR3 amino acids: CASSLYKSGVVQPQHF. The CDR3, as DNA: TGTGCCAGCAGTTTATATAAGTCTGGGGTTGTTCAGCCCCAGCATTTT. Based on the CDR3 plus reference TRBV28 and TRBJ1-5, the full variable domain is DVKVTQSSRYLVKRTGEKVFLECVQDMDHENMFWYRQDPGLGLRLIYFSYDVKMKEKGDIPEGYSVSREKKERFSLILESASTNQTSMYLCASSLYKSGVVQPQHFGDGTRLSIL.

The chain joins TRBV28 to TRBJ1-6, with D possibly being TRBD1 (6 bases). The CDR3 has 12 amino acids. Trimming left V 7 bases short and J 9 bases short, with 10 bases between. Germline V gene data show CDR1 as MDHEN and CDR2 as SYDVKM. CDR3 DNA: TGTGCCAGCAAACAGGGAGGTTCACCCCTCCACTTT. It translates to CASKQGGSPLHF.

The V call is TRBV28, the J call TRBJ1-5, with TRBD1 as a possible D gene (5 bases). The germline V gene has CDR1 MDHEN and CDR2 SYDVKM. V shed 2 bases and J shed 6 bases, with 8 bases lying between them. The CDR3 is made up of 13 amino acids. DNA for the CDR3: TGTGCCAGCAGTTTAGAGGGACTTCAGCCCCAGCATTTT. Protein sequence: CASSLEGLQPQHF. Full variable domain (rest looked up from reference TRBV28 and TRBJ1-5): DVKVTQSSRYLVKRTGEKVFLECVQDMDHENMFWYRQDPGLGLRLIYFSYDVKMKEKGDIPEGYSVSREKKERFSLILESASTNQTSMYLCASSLEGLQPQHFGDGTRLSIL.

The chain's CDR3 is CASSPRTSGSFFEQYF. For the CDR3, the DNA is TGTGCCAGCAGCCCCCGGACTAGCGGGAGTTTTTTCGAGCAGTACTTC. The V and J genes are TRBV3-1 (or the pseudogene TRBV3-2) and TRBJ2-7, with 13 bases that match TRBD2. V lost 4 bases to trimming and J lost 6 bases; unmatched junction nucleotides: 9. The CDR3 runs to 16 residues. Germline values: CDR1 LGHDT, CDR2 YNNKEL (reference sequence).

This clone was detected many times. The rearrangement uses TRBV6-5 and TRBJ2-1, with D hard to call. CDR1 MNHEY and CDR2 SVGAGI come from the germline V gene. The CDR3 is made up of 13 amino acids. V was pared by 8 bases and J by 8 bases, with 16 bases between. CDR3 loop: CASSQIPAYEQFF. The CDR3 nucleotides read TGTGCCAGCTCCCAAATCCCTGCCTATGAGCAGTTCTTC.

The rearrangement links TRBV6-5 to TRBJ2-7; D assignment may be TRBD1 or TRBD2 (5 bases each). This CDR3 is built from 15 residues. CDR1 is MNHEY, CDR2 SVGAGI, per germline. V dropped 5 bases and J dropped 6 bases, with 20 bases sitting between them. This CDR3 is CASSNRAPRGLEQYF. DNA for the CDR3: TGTGCCAGCAGTAACCGGGCCCCGAGGGGTCTCGAGCAGTACTTC.

This clone was found a few times. The junction and the germline gene differ at one end; a read error may be behind it. V is TRBV11-2 and J is TRBJ2-2; D possibly corresponds to TRBD1 (5 bases). Looked up from germline, CDR1 is SGHAT and CDR2 is FQNNGV. CDR3 size: 16 residues. CDR3 in DNA: TGTGCCAGCAGCGACGTTGGGTCAGGGAACCCCGGGGAGCTGTTTTTT. It yields the protein CASSDVGSGNPGELFF.

The V gene is TRBV4-3, the J gene TRBJ1-2; a possible D gene is TRBD1 (6 bases). The CDR3 consists of 15 residues. CDR1 and CDR2 (germline): LGHNA, YSLEER. Trimming took 1 base from V and 0 from J, leaving 9 bases between them. Here the CDR3 DNA reads TGCGCCAGCAGCCAAGTACAGGGCGCTAACTATGGCTACACCTTC. Amino acids: CASSQVQGANYGYTF.

This clone was seen more than once but under ten times. The gene calls are TRBV14 and TRBJ1-4; D is unclear. The length of the CDR3 is 14 residues. V shed 1 base and J shed 14 bases, with 17 bases lying between them. The germline V gene encodes CDR1 SGHDN and CDR2 FVKESK. The CDR3 loop reads CASSQVGMGNQLFF. In nucleotides, the CDR3 is TGTGCCAGCAGCCAAGTTGGGATGGGGAATCAGCTGTTTTTT. The variable domain in full, completed from reference TRBV14 and TRBJ1-4, reads EAGVTQFPSHSVIEKGQTVTLRCDPISGHDNLYWYRRVMGKEIKFLLHFVKESKQDESGMPNNRFLAERTGGTYSTLKVQPAELEDSGVYFCASSQVGMGNQLFFGSGTQLSVL.

The V and J genes are TRBV6-2 or TRBV6-3 and TRBJ1-1, with TRBD1 as a possible D gene (6 bases). CDR3 length: 14 residues. In germline, CDR1 is MNHEY, CDR2 SVGEGT. Trimming pared 4 bases from V and 5 bases from J, leaving 14 bases between. CDR3 residues: CASSFGGRETEAFF. As DNA, the CDR3 is TGTGCCAGCAGTTTCGGGGGGCGGGAAACTGAAGCTTTCTTT.

The J gene is TRBJ2-5, the V gene TRBV29-1, with TRBD2 as a possible D gene (5 bases). Per the germline V gene, CDR1 is SQVTM and CDR2 is ANQGSEA. The CDR3 contains 12 residues. This CDR3 reads CRLFERKETQYF. Written as DNA, the CDR3 is TGCAGACTCTTTGAGCGGAAAGAGACCCAGTACTTC.

V usage is TRBV19 and J usage is TRBJ1-2; D is ambiguous. The germline CDR1 and CDR2 sequences are LNHDA and SQIVND (reference sequence). The CDR3 totals 17 residues. Trimming pared 5 bases from V and 5 bases from J, leaving 24 bases between. CDR3 sequence (DNA): TGTGCCAGTAGTGTCACGCGAGGGTACTCCACTTCTTATGGCTACACCTTC. As protein: CASSVTRGYSTSYGYTF.

The V and J genes are TRBV7-2 and TRBJ1-2; 10 bases are a match to TRBD1. CDR3 length equals 15 residues. The V and J ends lost 5 bases and 4 bases, in that order; junction bases with no gene match: 7. CDR1 and CDR2 from the germline V gene are SGHTA and FQGNSA. The CDR3 DNA reads as TGTGCCAGCAGCGAGGGACAGGGGAGGATCTATGGCTACACCTTC. Translated: CASSEGQGRIYGYTF.